The 4 T cell receptor beta chains presented below share a single source sample, sequenced in a study of vaccination effects on CD4 cells after COVID-19. Under the ViraFEST assay, PBMC were stimulated with viral peptide pools so that antigen-specific CD4+ T cells expanded. Sequencing was performed afterwards. Researchers isolated CD4+ T cells once less than 13 days of culture had elapsed. Vaccinees lacked prior SARS-CoV-2 infection and tested negative for nucleocapsid antibodies. Produced via immunoSEQ multiplex PCR; TCRdb's table is partial and in-frame only. The sample carries about 63,000 clones, roughly 76% recorded once. The antigens these receptors bind are not known. The source material was CD4+ T cells from PBMCs cultured with HCoV-OC43 spike peptides, sampled before COVID-19 vaccination. Subset meaning: HCoV-OC43 spike overlapping peptide pool stimulation. The origin of the receptors is a human donor who received a COVID-19 vaccine.

J is TRBJ2-3 and V is TRBV3-1 (or the pseudogene TRBV3-2), with D uncertain. V gave up 0 bases and J gave up 6 bases, with 4 bases separating them. The CDR3 has 12 amino acids. Germline loops: CDR1 LGHDT, CDR2 YNNKEL (reference sequence). The CDR3 DNA reads TGTGCCAGCAGCCAAGATAGGGATACGCAGTATTTT. Its translation is CASSQDRDTQYF.

The V gene is TRBV2, the J gene TRBJ1-2; TRBD1 matches at 8 bases. Germline CDR1 is SNHLY and CDR2 is FYNNEI. Unmatched junction bases numbered 11, after V lost 6 bases and J lost 5 bases. The CDR3 consists of 15 residues. The CDR3 region has the DNA TGTGCCAGCAGCCCCGGCAGGGGGCAAGGTTATGGCTACACCTTC. This encodes CASSPGRGQGYGYTF.

The chain joins TRBV20-1 to TRBJ2-1, with unresolved D. This CDR3 contains 11 residues. Trimming removed 1 base at V and 10 bases at J, with 8 bases between. From germline, CDR1 is DFQATT and CDR2 SNEGSKA (reference sequence). The CDR3 DNA is TGCAGTGCTAGAGGTGGTGGCGAGCAGTTCTTC. This codes for CSARGGGEQFF.

The gene calls are TRBV5-1 and TRBJ1-3; D may be TRBD1 (6 bases). Between the trimmed V and J ends, which lost 4 bases and 1 base, there was a span of 9 bases. The CDR3 spans 14 residues. Germline V gene sequence: CDR1 SGHRS, CDR2 YFSETQ. The CDR3 DNA reads as TGCGCCAGCAGCCGACAGGAGTCTGGAAACACCATATATTTT. Translating it yields CASSRQESGNTIYF.